Listed below are T cell receptor beta chains from one sample, sequenced in a study of cytomegalovirus exposure and HLA in healthy donors. The table came from immunoSEQ multiplex PCR; TCRdb's copy has only in-frame clones and leaves some out. The data show about 200,000 clones, less than 80% seen once. What was sequenced was PBMCs. All receptors derive from a girl aged 2 to 10 in good health and CMV-seronegative. The CDR3 runs from the conserved cysteine through the conserved F or W. The order of the fields is V gene, J gene, D gene, clone size, CDR3 DNA, CDR3 protein. D genes are given only for firm matches. Size is omitted from some rows. Given values are once, few, many or a class for expanded clones.

V: TRBV5-1; J: TRBJ2-2; D: TRBD2; size: -; DNA: TGCGCCAGCAGCGCGCCACTAGCGGGAGTCACCGGGGAGCTGTTTTTT; CDR3: CASSAPLAGVTGELFF
V: TRBV6-1; J: TRBJ1-5; D: TRBD1; size: -; DNA: TGTGCCAGCAGTGGACAGGGAGCCAATCAGCCCCAGCATTTT; CDR3: CASSGQGANQPQHF
V: TRBV19; J: TRBJ1-1; D: -; size: -; DNA: TGTGCCAGTAGCTTGAGGACGGGAGAGACTGAAGCTTTCTTT; CDR3: CASSLRTGETEAFF
V: TRBV5-1; J: TRBJ2-5; D: -; size: -; DNA: TGCGCCAGCAGCTTGGCCGACTTCGTTCACAAAGAGACCCAGTACTTC; CDR3: CASSLADFVHKETQYF
V: TRBV11-2; J: TRBJ2-1; D: TRBD1; size: -; DNA: TGTGCCAGCAGCTCTTCCCCGGGACAGGGAGTTAGTGAGCAGTTCTTC; CDR3: CASSSSPGQGVSEQFF
V: TRBV6-6; J: TRBJ2-7; D: -; size: -; DNA: TGTGCCAGCAGGGAGGATTACGAGCAGTACTTC; CDR3: CASREDYEQYF
V: TRBV5-1; J: TRBJ2-1; D: TRBD2; size: -; DNA: TGCGCCAGCAGGGGTAGGGAGGGAGACAATGAGCAGTTCTTC; CDR3: CASRGREGDNEQFF
V: TRBV5-6; J: TRBJ2-2; D: TRBD1; size: -; DNA: TGTGCCAGCAGCCCGGACAGGGCAGGCGGGGAGCTGTTTTTT; CDR3: CASSPDRAGGELFF
V: TRBV11-2; J: TRBJ2-1; D: TRBD2; size: -; DNA: TGTGCCAGCAGCTTAGGTTCTAGCGGGAATGAGCAGTTCTTC; CDR3: CASSLGSSGNEQFF
V: TRBV29-1; J: TRBJ1-1; D: -; size: -; DNA: TGCAGCGTTGAAGATCGGTCCCGGGGCACTGAAGCTTTCTTT; CDR3: CSVEDRSRGTEAFF
V: TRBV5-5; J: TRBJ1-2; D: -; size: -; DNA: TGTGCCAGCAGCTTGGCTCACCAGGGTTGGCATGGCTACACCTTC; CDR3: CASSLAHQGWHGYTF
V: TRBV2; J: TRBJ1-4; D: -; size: -; DNA: TGTGCCAGCAGTGAAGGGGGCCCTTATGAAAAACTGTTTTTT; CDR3: CASSEGGPYEKLFF
V: TRBV19; J: TRBJ2-3; D: TRBD2; size: -; DNA: TGTGCCAGTAGTACCCATAGCGGGGGTCTAAGGAATACGCAGTATTTT; CDR3: CASSTHSGGLRNTQYF
V: TRBV21-1; J: TRBJ2-3; D: -; size: -; DNA: TGTGCCAGCAGCAATTGGGACCTAGCGGGGGGGTTCACAGATACGCAGTATTTT; CDR3: CASSNWDLAGGFTDTQYF
V: TRBV7-9; J: TRBJ2-1; D: TRBD2; size: -; DNA: TGTGCCAGCAGCCGAGTGTTAGCGGGAGAGATCAATGAGCAGTTCTTC; CDR3: CASSRVLAGEINEQFF
V: TRBV19; J: TRBJ1-5; D: -; size: -; DNA: TGTGCCAGTAGTATTAATTATCAGCCCCAGCATTTT; CDR3: CASSINYQPQHF
V: TRBV10-3; J: TRBJ2-1; D: TRBD1; size: -; DNA: TGTGCCATCAGTGGAGAACAGGGGAATGAGCAGTTCTTC; CDR3: CAISGEQGNEQFF
V: TRBV4-2; J: TRBJ1-2; D: -; size: few; DNA: TGTGCCAGCAGCCCCCCTACAGGGAACTATGGCTACACCTTC; CDR3: CASSPPTGNYGYTF
V: TRBV5-8; J: TRBJ1-5; D: -; size: -; DNA: TGTGCCAGCAGCTTTAACCCGGGATGGCAGCCCCAGCATTTT; CDR3: CASSFNPGWQPQHF
V: TRBV19; J: TRBJ2-1; D: -; size: -; DNA: TGTGCCAGTAGTATAGGGCCAATTGTTGAGCAGTTCTTC; CDR3: CASSIGPIVEQFF
V: TRBV11-2; J: TRBJ2-4; D: TRBD1; size: once; DNA: TGTGCCAGCAGCTTAGTAGGGACAGGGGGGACCAAAAACATTCAGTACTTC; CDR3: CASSLVGTGGTKNIQYF
V: TRBV12-2; J: TRBJ2-3; D: -; size: -; DNA: TGTGCAAGTCGCTTACACAAGCGGGGGCTCACAGATACGCAGTATTTT; CDR3: CASRLHKRGLTDTQYF
V: TRBV5-1; J: TRBJ1-1; D: -; size: -; DNA: TGCGCCAGCAGCTACAGACCACCGAATTTCATGAACACTGAAGCTTTCTTT; CDR3: CASSYRPPNFMNTEAFF
V: TRBV19; J: TRBJ1-6; D: TRBD1; size: -; DNA: TGTGCCAGTAGTGGGACAGCCGGTCGGGGAAATTCACCCCTCCACTTT; CDR3: CASSGTAGRGNSPLHF
V: TRBV5-6; J: TRBJ1-2; D: -; size: few; DNA: TGTGCCAGCAGCTTGGACGGCTATGGCTACACCTTC; CDR3: CASSLDGYGYTF
V: TRBV6-5; J: TRBJ2-7; D: -; size: once; DNA: TGTGCCAGCATGCAGGGGACAAATAGCTCCTACGAGCAGTACTTC; CDR3: CASMQGTNSSYEQYF
V: TRBV7-3; J: TRBJ2-2; D: TRBD2; size: -; DNA: TGTGCCAGCAGCTTAGGGCTAGCGGGGGTGCGGACCGGGGAGCTGTTTTTT; CDR3: CASSLGLAGVRTGELFF
V: TRBV13; J: TRBJ2-1; D: -; size: -; DNA: TGTGCCAGCAGCTTCGGACTAAGCGTCCTGCCTAGCAATGAGCAGTTCTTC; CDR3: CASSFGLSVLPSNEQFF
V: TRBV6-1; J: TRBJ2-1; D: -; size: -; DNA: TGTGCCAGCAGTGAAACGTCTACGGGTGAGCAGTTCTTC; CDR3: CASSETSTGEQFF
V: TRBV28; J: TRBJ2-5; D: TRBD2; size: -; DNA: TGTGCCACCAGTGCCCAGGGAGGGGTCTTTTTAGAGGAGACCCAGTACTTC; CDR3: CATSAQGGVFLEETQYF
V: TRBV7-9; J: TRBJ1-2; D: TRBD1; size: -; DNA: TGTGCCAGCAGCCCCGCGCGCCAAGGGGGCCATGGCTACACCTTC; CDR3: CASSPARQGGHGYTF
V: TRBV18; J: TRBJ1-1; D: -; size: -; DNA: TGTGCCAGCTCAGCGTCTCGAGAATGGACTGAAGCTTTCTTT; CDR3: CASSASREWTEAFF
V: TRBV7-9; J: TRBJ2-7; D: -; size: -; DNA: TGTGCCAGCAGCGACTCCCTTCTGTTTTACGAGCAGTACTTC; CDR3: CASSDSLLFYEQYF
V: TRBV6-5; J: TRBJ2-1; D: TRBD2; size: -; DNA: TGTGCCAGCAGCCGACTAGCCAAGGGGTACAATGAGCAGTTCTTC; CDR3: CASSRLAKGYNEQFF
V: TRBV11-2; J: TRBJ2-7; D: -; size: -; DNA: TGTGCCAGCAGCTTCTCCGGCGAGCAGTACTTC; CDR3: CASSFSGEQYF
V: TRBV6-5; J: TRBJ1-2; D: -; size: -; DNA: TGTGCCAGCAGTTTAGGGGACAGCTACACCTTC; CDR3: CASSLGDSYTF
V: TRBV2; J: TRBJ1-2; D: -; size: -; DNA: TGTGCCAGCAGTGTCAAGACAGGTGCAGCTAACTATGGCTACACCTTC; CDR3: CASSVKTGAANYGYTF
V: TRBV6-5; J: TRBJ2-3; D: TRBD2; size: -; DNA: TGTGCCAGCAGTTACAAGGGACTAGCAGGCACAGATACGCAGTATTTT; CDR3: CASSYKGLAGTDTQYF
V: TRBV10-3; J: TRBJ1-5; D: -; size: -; DNA: TGTGCCATCAGTGAGGCCGGAGATCAGCCCCAGCATTTT; CDR3: CAISEAGDQPQHF
V: TRBV5-4; J: TRBJ2-5; D: -; size: -; DNA: TGTGCCAGCAGCTTGGTGGCGGAAGAGACCCAGTACTTC; CDR3: CASSLVAEETQYF